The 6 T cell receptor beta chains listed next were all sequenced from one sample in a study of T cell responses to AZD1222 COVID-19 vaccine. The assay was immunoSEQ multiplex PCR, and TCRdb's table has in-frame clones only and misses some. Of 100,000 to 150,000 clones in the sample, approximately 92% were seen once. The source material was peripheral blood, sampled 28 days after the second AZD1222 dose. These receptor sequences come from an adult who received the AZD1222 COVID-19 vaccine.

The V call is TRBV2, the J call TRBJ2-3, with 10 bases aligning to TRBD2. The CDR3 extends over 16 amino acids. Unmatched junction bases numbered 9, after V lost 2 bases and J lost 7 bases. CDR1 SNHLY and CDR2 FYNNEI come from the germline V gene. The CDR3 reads CASSEFPAGGLNTQYF. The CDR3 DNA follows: TGTGCCAGCAGTGAATTTCCAGCGGGGGGGCTTAATACGCAGTATTTT. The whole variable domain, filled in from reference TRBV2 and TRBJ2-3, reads EPEVTQTPSHQVTQMGQEVILRCVPISNHLYFYWYRQILGQKVEFLVSFYNNEISEKSEIFDDQFSVERPDGSNFTLKIRSTKLEDSAMYFCASSEFPAGGLNTQYFGPGTRLTVL.

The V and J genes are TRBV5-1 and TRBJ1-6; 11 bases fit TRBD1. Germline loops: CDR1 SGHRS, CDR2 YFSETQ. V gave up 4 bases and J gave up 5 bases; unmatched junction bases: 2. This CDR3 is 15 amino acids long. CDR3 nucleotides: TGCGCCAGCAGCCCGGGACAGGGGGATAATTCACCCCTCCACTTT. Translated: CASSPGQGDNSPLHF.

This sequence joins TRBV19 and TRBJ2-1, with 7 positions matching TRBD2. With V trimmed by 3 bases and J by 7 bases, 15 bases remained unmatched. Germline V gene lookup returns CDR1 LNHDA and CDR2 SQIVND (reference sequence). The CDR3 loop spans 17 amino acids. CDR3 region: CASSMPAGVLTLNEQFF. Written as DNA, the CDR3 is TGTGCCAGTAGTATGCCCGCGGGAGTCTTGACCTTAAATGAGCAGTTCTTC.

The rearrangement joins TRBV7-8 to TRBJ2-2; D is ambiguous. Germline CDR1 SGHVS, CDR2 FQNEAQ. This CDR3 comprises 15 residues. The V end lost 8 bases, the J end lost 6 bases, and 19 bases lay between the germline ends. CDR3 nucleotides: TGTGCCAGCGGACCGCAAGGGTCCCGGGCCGGGGAGCTGTTTTTT. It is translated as CASGPQGSRAGELFF.

The CDR3 loop is CASLFILERGGDEQFF. In DNA form, the CDR3 reads TGTGCCAGCTTATTTATATTAGAGAGAGGAGGGGATGAGCAGTTCTTC. V gene TRBV18 combines with J gene TRBJ2-1, with D tentatively TRBD2 (6 bases). The CDR3 spans 16 residues. Trimming removed 7 bases at V and 8 bases at J, with 24 bases between. Looked up from germline, CDR1 is KGHSH and CDR2 is LQKENI.

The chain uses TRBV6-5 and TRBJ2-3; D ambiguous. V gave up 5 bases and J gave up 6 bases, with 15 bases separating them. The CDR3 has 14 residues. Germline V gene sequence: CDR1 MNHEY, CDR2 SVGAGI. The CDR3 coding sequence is TGTGCCAGCAGTCTGGGGTGGGCCCAGGATACGCAGTATTTT. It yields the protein CASSLGWAQDTQYF.